This TCR beta chain was identified in a study of OX40 agonist ivuxolimab in advanced cancers. Overall study findings and caveats: More expanded clones were seen, on average, in CD8+ T cells than in CD4+.

The protocol was immunoSEQ multiplex PCR, while the TCRdb copy is restricted to in-frame clones and leaves out a portion. The repertoire includes 60,000 to 85,000 clones, roughly 90% of them detected once, and roughly 0.98% sits in the top ten. On this clone itself: What it binds is not known.

The length of the CDR3 is 15 residues. The V gene lost 2 bases and the J gene lost 7 bases, with 15 bases spanning the gap. Germline CDR1 LNHDA, CDR2 SQIVND (reference sequence). This sequence originates from an adult with an advanced solid tumor such as melanoma, head and neck, liver or kidney cancer. J is TRBJ1-5 and V is TRBV19; the D gene is possibly TRBD1 (5 bases). This specimen consisted of CD4+ or CD8+ T cells sorted from blood, obtained in a trial of the OX40 agonist ivuxolimab. CDR3 amino acids: CASSIPSGGMQPQHF. The CDR3 DNA reads as TGTGCCAGTAGTATACCCTCGGGGGGTATGCAGCCCCAGCATTTT.